The clone carrying this T cell receptor beta chain is a singleton in its sample. The data were taken from a study of siplizumab effects on memory and regulatory T cells. Generated by immunoSEQ multiplex PCR, the TCRdb table keeps only in-frame clones and is missing some. The sample holds tens of thousands of clones, less than 95% seen once. The receptor comes from a human donor in good health. The sequenced sample was CD8+ T cells sorted from blood.

CDR3 bases: TGTGCCAGTACCCCAGGGACAGCCCAAGAGACCCAGTACTTC. Translation gives CASTPGTAQETQYF. V gene TRBV19 combines with J gene TRBJ2-5; 7 nucleotides line up with TRBD1. The CDR3 has 14 amino acids. V lost 7 bases, J lost 1 base, and 6 bases stayed unmatched. CDR1 LNHDA and CDR2 SQIVND come from the germline V gene (reference sequence).